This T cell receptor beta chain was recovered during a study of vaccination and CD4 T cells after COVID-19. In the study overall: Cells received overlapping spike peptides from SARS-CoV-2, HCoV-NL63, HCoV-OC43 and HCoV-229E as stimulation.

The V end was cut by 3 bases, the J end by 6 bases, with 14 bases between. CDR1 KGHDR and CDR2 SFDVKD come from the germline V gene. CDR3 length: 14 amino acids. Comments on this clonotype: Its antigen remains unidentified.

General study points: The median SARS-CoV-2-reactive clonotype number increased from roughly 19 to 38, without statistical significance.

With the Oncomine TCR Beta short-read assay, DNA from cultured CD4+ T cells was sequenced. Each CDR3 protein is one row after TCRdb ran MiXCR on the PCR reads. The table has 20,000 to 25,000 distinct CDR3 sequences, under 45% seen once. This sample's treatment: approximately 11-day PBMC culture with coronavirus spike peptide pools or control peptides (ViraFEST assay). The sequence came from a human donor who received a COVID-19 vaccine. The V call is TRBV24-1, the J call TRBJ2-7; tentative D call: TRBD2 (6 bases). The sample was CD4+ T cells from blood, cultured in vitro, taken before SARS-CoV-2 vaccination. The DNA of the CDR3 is TGTGCCACCAGTGATGGTTATCCCGGGGGCGAGCAGTACTTC. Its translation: CATSDGYPGGEQYF.